The next 26 T cell receptor beta chains were all read from a single sample in a study of CD8+ T cells in alopecia areata. RNA was extracted and reverse transcribed into cDNA as the sequencing template. TCRdb's copy holds only in-frame clones and misses some; the assay was immunoSEQ multiplex PCR. The repertoire holds under 200,000 clones, with roughly 60% as singletons. Described treatment: oral pan-JAK inhibitor, 5-10 mg twice daily. The sample in question was CD4+ T cells sorted from blood, obtained at week 24, from a patient treated with tofacitinib. All receptors derive from a human donor with alopecia areata.

This chain connects TRBV27 to TRBJ1-5, with D perhaps matching TRBD1 (6 bases). In germline, CDR1 is MNHEY, CDR2 SMNVEV (reference sequence). Trimming removed 4 bases from V and 2 bases from J, with 15 bases in between. The CDR3 is made up of 16 amino acids. CDR3 loop: CASSSLGTTGNQPQHF. CDR3 sequence (DNA): TGTGCCAGCAGTTCACTCGGGACAACGGGCAATCAGCCCCAGCATTTT.

This clone was picked up one time. The rearrangement joins TRBV9 to TRBJ2-2, with 11 bases that match TRBD2. V was clipped by 0 bases and J by 4 bases; unmatched bases: 8. Germline V lookup: CDR1 SGDLS, CDR2 YYNGEE. The CDR3 runs to 18 residues. The CDR3 loop reads CASSVVASGGLSTGELFF. CDR3 DNA: TGTGCCAGCAGCGTAGTGGCTAGCGGGGGGTTAAGCACCGGGGAGCTGTTTTTT. The full variable domain, with the rest looked up from reference TRBV9 and TRBJ2-2, is DSGVTQTPKHLITATGQRVTLRCSPRSGDLSVYWYQQSLDQGLQFLIQYYNGEERAKGNILERFSAQQFPDLHSELNLSSLELGDSALYFCASSVVASGGLSTGELFFGEGSRLTVL.

The gene calls are TRBV30 and TRBJ1-6, with a weak D call TRBD1 (5 bases). The CDR3 has 13 residues. CDR1 and CDR2 from the germline V gene are GTSNPN and SVGIG (reference sequence). V was pared by 3 bases and J by 5 bases, with 8 bases between. The CDR3 sequence: CAWRSGDNSPLHF. The DNA for the CDR3 is TGTGCCTGGAGGTCGGGGGATAATTCACCCCTCCACTTT.

The chain combines TRBV5-1 with TRBJ1-1, with D perhaps TRBD1 (6 bases). CDR1 and CDR2 (germline): SGHRS, YFSETQ. This CDR3 spans 14 amino acids. Trimming removed 3 bases from V and 0 bases from J, with 9 bases in between. CDR3 nucleotides: TGCGCCAGCAGCTCGGGACAAATGAACACTGAAGCTTTCTTT. This encodes CASSSGQMNTEAFF.

This clone was detected only once. The chain couples TRBV2 to TRBJ2-7; D could derive from TRBD1 or TRBD2 (6 bases each). The length of the CDR3 is 11 residues. Germline assignment: CDR1 SNHLY and CDR2 FYNNEI. Here the CDR3 reads CAVGGTAQQYF. The CDR3 DNA reads as TGTGCGGTGGGGGGCACAGCCCAGCAGTACTTC.

This chain joins TRBV29-1 and TRBJ2-1; D is uncertain. Looked up from germline, CDR1 is SQVTM and CDR2 is ANQGSEA. V was trimmed by 6 bases and J by 9 bases, leaving 21 bases between them. The CDR3 sequence is 14 residues long. The CDR3 region has the DNA TGCAGCGTCATGGCCCGACTTTCGACGCCTGAGCAGTTCTTC. It translates to CSVMARLSTPEQFF.

V is TRBV19 and J is TRBJ2-2; 11 bases align to TRBD2. J lost 5 bases, V lost 5 bases, and 4 bases had no gene match. CDR3 length: 15 amino acids. From germline, CDR1 is LNHDA and CDR2 SQIVND (reference sequence). The CDR3 reads CASSLTSGVTGELFF. CDR3 nucleotide sequence: TGTGCCAGTAGTTTGACTAGCGGGGTTACCGGGGAGCTGTTTTTT.

Details on this clone: Other DNA sequences within the sample encode an identical CDR3. The V gene is TRBV2, the J gene TRBJ1-6, with D uncertain. The germline V gene has CDR1 SNHLY and CDR2 FYNNEI. This CDR3 has 11 residues. V was clipped by 5 bases and J by 8 bases, with 4 bases between them. The CDR3 loop reads CASSRDSPLHF. CDR3 nucleotide sequence: TGTGCCAGCAGTAGAGATTCACCCCTCCACTTT.

This chain uses TRBV18 with TRBJ1-1; D possibly corresponds to TRBD1 (6 bases). The CDR3 sequence is 12 residues long. Germline CDR1 KGHSH, CDR2 LQKENI. V lost 3 bases to trimming and J lost 6 bases, with 8 bases between them. The CDR3 spells CASSPGAAEAFF. The CDR3 bases are TGTGCCAGCTCACCGGGGGCGGCTGAAGCTTTCTTT.

The chain joins TRBV5-1 to TRBJ1-5, with TRBD1 identical over 7 bases. J lost 6 bases, V lost 2 bases, and 5 bases had no gene match. The V gene's germline CDR1 is SGHRS and CDR2 YFSETQ. This CDR3 spans 14 amino acids. DNA for the CDR3: TGCGCCAGCAGCTTCGGACAGGAAGGTCAGCCCCAGCATTTT. Translating gives CASSFGQEGQPQHF.

The rearrangement joins TRBV27 to TRBJ1-5; D perhaps matches TRBD1 (5 bases). V shed 3 bases and J shed 2 bases, with 11 bases lying between them. The CDR3 is 15 amino acids. Germline V gene data show CDR1 as MNHEY and CDR2 as SMNVEV (reference sequence). In DNA, the CDR3 is TGTGCCAGCAGTTTTATAGGGGCGGGCAATCAGCCCCAGCATTTT. Protein product: CASSFIGAGNQPQHF.

Comments on this clone: At one of its ends the junction is not consistent with the germline gene, which may arise from a read error. J is TRBJ2-3 and V is TRBV7-7; TRBD2 aligns across 7 bases. From germline, CDR1 is SSHAT and CDR2 FNYEAQ (reference sequence). This CDR3 is built from 12 residues. The CDR3 is CASSSPGGRQYF. The CDR3 nucleotides read TGTGCTAGCAGCTCCCCCGGGGGGAGGCAGTATTTT.

This clone showed up just a few times. The chain carries TRBV30 and TRBJ2-6, with 7 bases fitting TRBD1. CDR1 is GTSNPN and CDR2 is SVGIG in the germline V gene (reference sequence). V gave up 4 bases and J gave up 1 base; unmatched junction bases: 10. This CDR3 comprises 17 residues. The CDR3 coding sequence is TGTGCCTGGAACCGGGACAGAACTTTTTCTGGGGCCAACGTCCTGACTTTC. It translates to CAWNRDRTFSGANVLTF.

The chain combines TRBV27 with TRBJ2-7; TRBD1 matches 8 bases. The CDR3 is made up of 15 amino acids. The germline CDR1 and CDR2 sequences are MNHEY and SMNVEV (reference sequence). V shed 10 bases, J shed 0 bases, and the junction held 11 bases outside the gene matches. The CDR3 DNA reads as TGTGCCACTCGACGACAGGGGTCTAGCTCCTACGAGCAGTACTTC. As protein: CATRRQGSSSYEQYF.

This clone was detected a few times. The chain employs TRBV5-8 and TRBJ2-7, with D hard to call. V was clipped by 4 bases and J by 5 bases, with 16 bases between them. The CDR3 is 14 residues long. Looked up from germline, CDR1 is SGHTS and CDR2 is YDEGEE. This chain's CDR3 is CASSERTVVNEQYF. The CDR3 DNA reads TGTGCCAGCAGCGAACGGACGGTCGTAAACGAGCAGTACTTC.

The chain couples TRBV5-1 to TRBJ1-1; D remains unclear. Trimming cost V 1 base and J 3 bases, with 13 bases left between them. Germline values: CDR1 SGHRS, CDR2 YFSETQ. This CDR3 comprises 15 residues. The CDR3 reads CASSLLAEYYTEAFF. As DNA, the CDR3 is TGCGCCAGCAGCTTGTTGGCAGAGTATTACACTGAAGCTTTCTTT.

The V gene is TRBV15, the J gene TRBJ1-5; 7 bases fit TRBD1. This CDR3 has 15 residues. Germline assignment: CDR1 LNHNV and CDR2 YYDKDF (reference sequence). Unmatched junction bases numbered 3, after V lost 2 bases and J lost 2 bases. This CDR3 reads CATSRPGTGNQPQHF. CDR3 nucleotides: TGTGCCACCAGCAGACCCGGGACAGGCAATCAGCCCCAGCATTTT.

V and J are TRBV2 and TRBJ2-6; D is possibly TRBD2 (5 bases). In germline, CDR1 is SNHLY, CDR2 FYNNEI. This CDR3 contains 16 residues. The ends were cut back, 3 bases at V and 0 bases at J, with 9 bases in the middle. The CDR3 DNA follows: TGTGCCAGCAGTGACCTGGGGAGCTCTGGGGCCAACGTCCTGACTTTC. Protein product: CASSDLGSSGANVLTF.

The rearrangement joins TRBV5-6 to TRBJ2-7; 9 bases agree with TRBD1. Trimming removed 4 bases from V and 9 bases from J; junction bases left unmatched: 14. Germline CDR1 reads SGHDT; CDR2 reads YYEEEE. CDR3 length equals 15 residues. The CDR3: CASSPVSGTGSLQYF. For the CDR3, the DNA is TGTGCCAGCAGCCCCGTTTCCGGGACAGGGAGTTTGCAGTACTTC.

The genes are TRBV7-9 and TRBJ1-6; D is ambiguous. Germline CDR1 SEHNR, CDR2 FQNEAQ (reference sequence). V lost 1 base, J lost 12 bases, and 4 bases lay in between. The CDR3 runs 11 residues. DNA for the CDR3: TGTGCCAGCAGCTTAGGTGAACCCCTCCACTTT. Protein sequence: CASSLGEPLHF.

V gene TRBV5-5 combines with J gene TRBJ1-6, with 9 bases that match TRBD1. The CDR3 runs 15 residues. Germline CDR1 SGHKS, CDR2 YYEKEE (reference sequence). V trimming: 4 bases; J trimming: 6 bases; junction bases outside the gene matches: 5. CDR3 region: CASSLPDRGNSPLHF. The CDR3 nucleotides read TGTGCCAGCAGCCTACCGGACAGGGGTAATTCACCCCTCCACTTT.

This clone was found a few times. As the CDR3 is not closed by the conserved phenylalanine or tryptophan, this likely results from a read error. The limits of the CDR3 on the DNA are not certain, so only TCRdb's listed CDR3 is given. The gene calls are TRBV28 and TRBJ1-1; TRBD1, the table's D call, was not compared with the DNA. Germline-derived CDR1 and CDR2 are MDHEN and SYDVKM. From its first to its last residue, the CDR3 has 12 amino acids. The CDR3 loop reads CASNKNGRELLL.

This clone has just a few counts. The rearrangement uses TRBV27 and TRBJ2-2, with D hard to call. The ends were cut back, 2 bases at V and 0 bases at J, with 10 bases in the middle. CDR1 and CDR2 (germline): MNHEY, SMNVEV (reference sequence). The CDR3 loop spans 16 amino acids. For the CDR3, the DNA is TGTGCCAGCAGTTTAAATGCTTTAGCGAACACCGGGGAGCTGTTTTTT. Its translation: CASSLNALANTGELFF.

This clone was observed a handful of times. V is TRBV18 and J is TRBJ2-3; D unresolved. Germline V gives CDR1 KGHSH, CDR2 LQKENI. This CDR3 is built from 14 residues. V dropped 2 bases and J dropped 0 bases, with 6 bases sitting between them. The CDR3: CASSPKTSTDTQYF. The CDR3 DNA reads as TGTGCCAGCTCACCAAAGACTAGCACAGATACGCAGTATTTT.

This clone was counted only a few times. This rearrangement joins TRBV29-1 to TRBJ1-1; no definite D call. V was trimmed by 4 bases and J by 0 bases, leaving 3 bases between them. Germline values: CDR1 SQVTM, CDR2 ANQGSEA. The CDR3 is 11 residues long. The CDR3 protein is CSVVVNTEAFF. The CDR3 region has the DNA TGCAGCGTTGTGGTGAACACTGAAGCTTTCTTT. Together with reference TRBV29-1 and TRBJ1-1, the CDR3 gives the full variable domain: SAVISQKPSRDICQRGTSLTIQCQVDSQVTMMFWYRQQPGQSLTLIATANQGSEATYESGFVIDKFPISRPNLTFSTLTVSNMSPEDSSIYLCSVVVNTEAFFGQGTRLTVV.

The chain combines TRBV30 with TRBJ2-3; possibly TRBD1 or TRBD2 for D (5 bases each). Germline V gene sequence: CDR1 GTSNPN, CDR2 SVGIG (reference sequence). Trimming cost V 0 bases and J 8 bases, with 9 bases left between them. This CDR3 has 12 residues. CDR3 nucleotide sequence: TGTGCCTGGAGTGTCGGGACGGGTACGCAGTATTTT. As protein: CAWSVGTGTQYF. Full variable domain (rest looked up from reference TRBV30 and TRBJ2-3): SQTIHQWPATLVQPVGSPLSLECTVEGTSNPNLYWYRQAAGRGLQLLFYSVGIGQISSEVPQNLSASRPQDRQFILSSKKLLLSDSGFYLCAWSVGTGTQYFGPGTRLTVL.